This T cell receptor beta chain was profiled in a study of CD8+ T cells in alopecia areata. About the research overall: Treated individuals took tofacitinib by mouth, 5 to 10 mg twice daily.

The germline V gene encodes CDR1 MGHDK and CDR2 SYGVNS. This CDR3 comprises 15 residues. The germline V and J ends were trimmed by 4 bases and 4 bases, with 16 bases remaining between them. Peripheral blood, together with lesional scalp punch biopsies, was collected from alopecia areata patients. Following extraction, RNA underwent reverse transcription to cDNA, which served as the sequencing template. Sequencing used immunoSEQ multiplex PCR; TCRdb keeps in-frame clones, though not all of them. The sample lists around 140,000 clones; 51% were seen once. J is TRBJ1-1 and V is TRBV25-1; D might be TRBD1 (5 bases). Specimen: CD4+ T cells sorted from blood, collected at week 0. This TCR derives from a human donor with alopecia areata. CDR3 region: CASSAPGGGGTEAFF. Written as DNA, the CDR3 is TGTGCCAGCAGTGCCCCTGGGGGTGGGGGCACTGAAGCTTTCTTT.